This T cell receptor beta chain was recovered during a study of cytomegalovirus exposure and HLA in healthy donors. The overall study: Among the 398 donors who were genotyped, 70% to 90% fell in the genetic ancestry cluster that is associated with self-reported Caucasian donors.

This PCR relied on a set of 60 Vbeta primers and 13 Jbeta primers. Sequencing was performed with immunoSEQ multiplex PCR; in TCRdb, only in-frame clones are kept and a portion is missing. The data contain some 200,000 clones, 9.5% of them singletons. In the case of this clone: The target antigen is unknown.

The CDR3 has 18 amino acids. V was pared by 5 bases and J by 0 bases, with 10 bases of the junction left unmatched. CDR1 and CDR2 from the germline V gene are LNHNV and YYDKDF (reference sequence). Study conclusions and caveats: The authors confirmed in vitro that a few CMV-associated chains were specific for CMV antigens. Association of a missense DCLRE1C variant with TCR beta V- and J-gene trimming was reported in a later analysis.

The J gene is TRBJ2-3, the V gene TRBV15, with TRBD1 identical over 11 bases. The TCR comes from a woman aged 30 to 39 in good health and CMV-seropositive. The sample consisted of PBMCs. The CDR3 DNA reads TGTGCCACCAGCTCCGGGACAGGGGGTATTTCTAGCACAGATACGCAGTATTTT. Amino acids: CATSSGTGGISSTDTQYF.